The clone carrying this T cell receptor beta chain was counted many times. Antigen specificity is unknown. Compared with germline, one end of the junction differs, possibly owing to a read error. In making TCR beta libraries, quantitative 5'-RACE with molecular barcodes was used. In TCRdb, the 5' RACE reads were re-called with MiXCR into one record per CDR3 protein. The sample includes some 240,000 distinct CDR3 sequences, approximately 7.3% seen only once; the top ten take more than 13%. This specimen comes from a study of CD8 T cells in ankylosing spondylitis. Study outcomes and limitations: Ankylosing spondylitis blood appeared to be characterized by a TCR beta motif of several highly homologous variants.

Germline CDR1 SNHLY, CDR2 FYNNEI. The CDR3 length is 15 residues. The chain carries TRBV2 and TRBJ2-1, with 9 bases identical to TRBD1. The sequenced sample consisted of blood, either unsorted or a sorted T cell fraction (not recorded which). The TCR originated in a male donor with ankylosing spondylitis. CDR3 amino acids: CASSGPGTGYNEQFF. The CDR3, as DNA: TGTGCCAGCAGCGGCCCCGGGACAGGGTACAATGAGCAATTCTTC. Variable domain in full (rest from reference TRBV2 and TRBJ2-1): EPEVTQTPSHQVTQMGQEVILRCVPISNHLYFYWYRQILGQKVEFLVSFYNNEISEKSEIFDDQFSVERPDGSNFTLKIRSTKLEDSAMYFCASSGPGTGYNEQFFGPGTRLTVL.